Sequencing of this T cell receptor (beta chain) was carried out in a study of T cell responses to AZD1222 COVID-19 vaccine. Generated by immunoSEQ multiplex PCR, the TCRdb table keeps only in-frame clones and is missing some. Among roughly 150,000 clones, about 88% were seen once, and the ten largest hold 3% to 4%. Trimming took off 2 bases at V and 5 bases at J, with 16 bases between the two ends. There are 15 residues in the CDR3. Germline V gene lookup returns CDR1 SGHRS and CDR2 YFSETQ. General observations from the study: Repertoires were obtained only post-peak T cell response. Clonal diversity may have been underestimated, and the donors were mostly white British, with more females than males.

As to this clone: What it binds is not known.

Pooled samples include second doses given at about 4 or 12 weeks. This receptor was taken from an adult who received the AZD1222 COVID-19 vaccine. This sample comprised peripheral blood, obtained 28 days after the second AZD1222 dose. The chain carries TRBV5-1 and TRBJ2-5; D may correspond to TRBD1 or TRBD2 (5 bases each). CDR3 DNA sequence: TGCGCCAGCAGCTTCTCAGGTCGGGGCGGGGAGACCCAGTACTTC. Its translation: CASSFSGRGGETQYF.